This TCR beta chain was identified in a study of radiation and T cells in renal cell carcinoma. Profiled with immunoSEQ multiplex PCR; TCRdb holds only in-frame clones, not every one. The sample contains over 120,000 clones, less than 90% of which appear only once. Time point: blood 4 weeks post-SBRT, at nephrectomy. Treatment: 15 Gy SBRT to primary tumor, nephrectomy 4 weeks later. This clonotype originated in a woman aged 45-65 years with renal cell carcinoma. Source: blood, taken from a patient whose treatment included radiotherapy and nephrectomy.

DNA of the CDR3: TGTGCCAGCAGCTTAGCGCAGTCTAGCGGGCAGGAGACCCAGTACTTC. This gives the protein CASSLAQSSGQETQYF. V gene TRBV7-6 combines with J gene TRBJ2-5, with 8 bases fitting TRBD2. CDR3 length equals 16 residues. Trimming took 0 bases from V and 5 from J; bases not matched to a gene: 8. Germline loops: CDR1 SGHVS, CDR2 FNYEAQ.